This T cell receptor beta chain was documented in a study of neurological immune-mediated disorders (dated by TCRdb to between 2019 and 2020). Turning to the overall study: The study compared peripheral blood TCR-beta repertoires of HTLV-I-associated myelopathy (HAM/TSP) patients, multiple sclerosis patients and healthy controls using UMI-based sequencing. The cohort included 60 to 75 subjects: roughly 14 with HAM/TSP, some 35 with multiple sclerosis, and around 20 healthy controls. The 90 to 120 TCR-beta libraries covered PBMC samples along with longitudinal samples, technical triplicates, and paired sorted CD4+ and CD8+ T-cell subsets. General study outcomes and caveats: TCR clonal expansion was greatest in HAM/TSP patients and smallest in MS patients, who ranked below even healthy controls. No identical CDR3 amino acid sequences were shared among expanded clones across subjects, suggesting private TCR-beta repertoires in all groups.

This clonotype was observed many times. There is no known antigen for this receptor. No quality values exist for individual bases; no much larger clone is one base distant. The CDR3 starts with the cysteine, ends with the phenylalanine, and has 13 residues. Kept here is only the CDR3 DNA, which spans 39 bases and is read in frame from base 1. V is trimmed back by 8 bases and J by 6 bases, and the junction contains 10 bases that no gene match accounts for. The germline V gene sets CDR1 to SGHVS and CDR2 to FNYEAQ. cDNA synthesis used template-switch 5'RACE with a primer carrying a 10-nucleotide random unique molecular identifier tagging each TCR transcript. Over 190 million TCR-beta sequences, covering 15-18 subjects, were produced in each sequencing run. The RNeasy kit was used to extract total RNA. TCR-beta VDJ regions were amplified with primers for the TCR constant region and the 5'RACE anchor, using the KAPA Real-time Library Amplification kit. Sample indexes and Illumina adaptors were added in a first PCR, and a second PCR then increased library yield. After purification with Ampure beads, the TCR product of roughly 650 bp was size-selected on a 2% E-gel SizeSelection system. Before pooling, libraries had their quality checked on a Bioanalyzer, their concentration measured with Qubit, and their quantity determined with the Kapa Library Quantification kit. Paired-end 2 x 150 bp sequencing of the libraries was performed on an Illumina HiSeq 2500. To increase sequence diversity, about 25-31% phiX was spiked into each library pool. In the authors' own workflow: Quality-filtered reads were processed with the UMI-based MiGEC pipeline, and over 85% of raw TCR sequences were removed by the MiGEC pipeline during error correction. IMGT germline references were used for alignment of VDJ genes, and clonotypes were defined by a unique CDR3 amino acid sequence together with V-J genes. Clonal expansion, Shannon diversity and CDR3 relatedness were evaluated with VDJtools (CalcPairwiseDistances, ClusterSamples), while phylogenetic trees were built in CLCbio workbench. Clones with at least 8 unique UMIs were defined as expanded, with this threshold being based on coefficient-of-variation modelling across technical triplicates. The raw public data were reprocessed by TCRdb itself: fastp quality trimming at Q25, MiXCR clonotype calling, in-frame beta chains only. Rows with one shared CDR3 protein collapse into an entry with the most common genes and DNA. It is TCRdb's table, rather than the study itself, that gives the V and J calls and clone size. The sample table holds some 27,000 distinct CDR3 sequences, of which under 8% were seen once. In total, the top ten clones hold about 9% of the sample.

Blood bank volunteers in Maryland, USA served as the healthy controls. For unsorted PBMC libraries, 2 million PBMCs were used after storage in RNAlater at -80 degrees C until RNA extraction. Peripheral blood was subjected to Ficoll-Hypaque density gradient centrifugation to isolate PBMCs, which were then cryopreserved in liquid nitrogen. The sequence links TRBV7-6 to TRBJ2-7; TRBD2 aligns with 7 central bases. The sequence was collected from a woman aged 50 to 65 in good health. Material: PBMCs. The CDR3 reads CASSGGSSGEQYF. The bases read TGTGCCAGCTCGGGGGGTAGCAGCGGCGAGCAGTACTTC.